The next 9 T cell receptor beta chains were all read from a single sample in a study of type 1 regulatory T cells. Study-level results: Tr1 cells had a more restricted TCR repertoire than non-Tr1 cells.

Which antigens these TCRs recognize remains unknown. Each CDR3 protein gets one entry after TCRdb re-called the reads with MiXCR. The data contain several thousand distinct CDR3 sequences, roughly a third of them singletons. The sequencing sample was made of cultured type 1 regulatory T (Tr1) cells, either the whole culture or a sorted fraction (not recorded which). The receptors here all came from a human donor in good health.

The chain carries TRBV5-4 and TRBJ2-2, with TRBD2 matching over 8 bases. The J segment lost 7 bases and the V segment lost 0 bases, leaving 5 bases of the junction unmatched. The CDR3 length is 15 residues. Germline values: CDR1 SGHNT, CDR2 YYREEE (reference sequence). The CDR3 DNA sequence: TGTGCCAGCAGCTTGGCAGGGACTAGGGTCGGGGAGCTGTTTTTT. It codes for CASSLAGTRVGELFF.

About this clonotype: At one of its ends the junction is not consistent with the germline gene, which may arise from a read error. V and J are TRBV6-2 or TRBV6-3 and TRBJ2-6; tentatively, D is TRBD1 (6 bases). The germline V gene has CDR1 MNHEY and CDR2 SVGEGT. The CDR3 runs 13 residues. For the CDR3, the DNA is TGTGCCAGCAGTGTGGAGAGGGGGTCGCGCGGGTTTTTC. It yields the protein CASSVERGSRGFF.

This clonotype is labeled as medium-sized (0.01 to 0.1%). The chain has TRBV5-1 and TRBJ2-5, with D maybe TRBD1 (6 bases). This CDR3 spans 15 amino acids. Germline loops: CDR1 SGHRS, CDR2 YFSETQ. V lost 4 bases to trimming and J lost 4 bases, with 17 bases between them. CDR3 loop: CASSENKGQLETQYF. In DNA, the CDR3 is TGCGCCAGCAGCGAAAACAAAGGACAGTTAGAGACCCAGTACTTC.

This clonotype was counted between two and nine times. This chain links TRBV5-1 with TRBJ1-1, with a weak D call TRBD1 (5 bases). With 5 bases removed from V and 2 bases from J, the gap between germline ends came to 10 bases. Germline CDR1 is SGHRS and CDR2 is YFSETQ. CDR3 length: 13 residues. CDR3 nucleotide sequence: TGCGCCAGCAGACGAGGGGAAAACACTGAAGCTTTCTTT. This codes for CASRRGENTEAFF.

This clonotype was counted a few times. This chain uses TRBV12-3 or TRBV12-4 with TRBJ1-6; the D gene is possibly TRBD1 (5 bases). This CDR3 has 14 residues. Trimming shortened V by 1 base and J by 9 bases, and 10 bases separated the two germline ends. CDR3 bases: TGTGCCAGCAGTTTAGGGGGGGTAGGTTCACCCCTCCACTTT. This sequence encodes CASSLGGVGSPLHF.

This clonotype has more than one count but fewer than ten. The J gene is TRBJ2-7, the V gene TRBV7-6; no clear D. CDR3 length: 13 amino acids. Trimming stripped 2 bases from V and 2 bases from J, with 7 bases between. CDR1 and CDR2 from the germline V gene are SGHVS and FNYEAQ. The CDR3 sequence is CASSLTYTYEQYF. CDR3 coding DNA: TGTGCCAGCAGCTTAACGTATACCTACGAGCAGTACTTC.

In its sample, this clonotype is medium-sized. The rearrangement joins TRBV18 to TRBJ1-2; TRBD1 matches at 8 bases. Germline V gene data show CDR1 as KGHSH and CDR2 as LQKENI. The trim removed 3 bases at V and 6 bases at J, leaving 9 bases unmatched. The CDR3 consists of 15 residues. The DNA of the CDR3 is TGTGCCAGCTCACCCTCAACCACAGGGGGACATGGCTACACCTTC. Translating it yields CASSPSTTGGHGYTF.

The V and J genes are TRBV20-1 and TRBJ1-5; D ambiguous. CDR3 size: 13 residues. CDR1 DFQATT and CDR2 SNEGSKA come from the germline V gene (reference sequence). The V gene lost 3 bases and the J gene lost 6 bases, with 12 bases spanning the gap. The CDR3 DNA reads TGCAGTGCTAGGGAAGGGATCGGTCAGCCCCAGCATTTT. It translates to CSAREGIGQPQHF.

This clonotype was detected many times. The chain links TRBV30 to TRBJ2-7; 11 bases fit TRBD2. J gave up 5 bases and V 2 bases, and 8 bases lay outside the gene matches. CDR1 is GTSNPN, CDR2 SVGIG, per germline (reference sequence). CDR3 size: 15 residues. The CDR3 DNA reads as TGTGCCTGGAGTCCAACTAGCGGGAGATCCCACGAGCAGTACTTC. Protein: CAWSPTSGRSHEQYF.